Following are 3 T cell receptor beta chains from one sample sequenced in a study of shared clonotypes between healthy human individuals. Some clones are missing from TCRdb's copy, which holds only in-frame ones; the method was immunoSEQ multiplex PCR. The sample holds some 100,000 clones; around 68% are singletons and the top ten take 24%. The source material was memory CD8+ T cells sorted from blood. Documented subset: CD45RO+ cells pooled with CCR7-negative TemRA cells. The receptor source for this set is a woman younger than 45 in good health.

V and J are TRBV5-1 and TRBJ1-2; D remains ambiguous. Germline CDR1 and CDR2: SGHRS and YFSETQ. The V and J ends lost 1 base and 4 bases respectively, with 5 bases between them. The CDR3 is 12 amino acids. CDR3 loop: CASSLLGYGYTF. For the CDR3, the DNA is TGCGCCAGCAGCTTGCTGGGCTATGGCTACACCTTC.

In this sample, this clone turned up many times. This chain uses TRBV15 with TRBJ2-7; the match to TRBD1 covers 12 bases. The CDR3 has 16 residues. Germline values: CDR1 LNHNV, CDR2 YYDKDF (reference sequence). With 3 bases clipped from V and 5 bases from J, the junction kept 8 bases outside the gene matches. As DNA, the CDR3 is TGTGCCACCAGCAGCGCATTCGGGACAGGGGGCCACGAGCAGTACTTC. Residues: CATSSAFGTGGHEQYF.

V is TRBV7-9 and J is TRBJ2-7; perhaps TRBD1 as D (5 bases). V was pared by 3 bases and J by 2 bases, with 8 bases between. Germline values: CDR1 SEHNR, CDR2 FQNEAQ (reference sequence). The CDR3 extends over 13 amino acids. The CDR3 DNA follows: TGTGCCAGCAGCTTCGCCAGGGCCTACGAGCAGTACTTC. Translating gives CASSFARAYEQYF.